This TCR beta chain was observed in a study of T cell responses to AZD1222 COVID-19 vaccine. In the study overall: Investigators merged groups given second doses at roughly 4 or roughly 12 weeks.

Notes on the study in general: Clonal diversity may have been underestimated in mostly white British donors. Among spike-specific TCRs, nearly half reportedly target unmutated variant regions. Spike-wide coverage was observed for vaccine-associated CD4 TCRs, with dominant responses at 160-218 and 743-854.

A note on this clone: The antigen remains unidentified.

CDR1 is SGHTA, CDR2 FQGTGA, per germline. With 5 bases removed from V and 3 bases from J, the gap between germline ends came to 13 bases. CDR3 length: 15 residues. The assay was immunoSEQ multiplex PCR, and TCRdb's table has in-frame clones only and misses some. The sample shows about 110,000 clones, around 95% of them seen only once. The rearrangement links TRBV7-3 to TRBJ2-2; a possible D gene is TRBD1 (6 bases). This receptor was taken from an adult in good health. Sequencing used peripheral blood, obtained on day 0 of AZD1222 vaccination. CDR3 coding DNA: TGTGCCAGCAGCCTATACGCAGGGGACACCGGGGAGCTGTTTTTT. It translates to CASSLYAGDTGELFF.